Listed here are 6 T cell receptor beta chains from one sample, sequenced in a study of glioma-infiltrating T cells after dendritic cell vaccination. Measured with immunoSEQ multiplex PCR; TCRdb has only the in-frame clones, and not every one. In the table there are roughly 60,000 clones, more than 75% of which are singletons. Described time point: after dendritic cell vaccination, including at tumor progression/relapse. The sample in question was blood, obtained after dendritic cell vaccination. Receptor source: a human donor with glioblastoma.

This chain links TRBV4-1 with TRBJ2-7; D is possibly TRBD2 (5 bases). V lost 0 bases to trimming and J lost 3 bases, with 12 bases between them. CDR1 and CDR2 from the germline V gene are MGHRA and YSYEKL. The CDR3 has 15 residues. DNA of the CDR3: TGCGCCAGCAGCCAAGATCGCCCGGGATACTACGAGCAGTACTTC. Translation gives CASSQDRPGYYEQYF.

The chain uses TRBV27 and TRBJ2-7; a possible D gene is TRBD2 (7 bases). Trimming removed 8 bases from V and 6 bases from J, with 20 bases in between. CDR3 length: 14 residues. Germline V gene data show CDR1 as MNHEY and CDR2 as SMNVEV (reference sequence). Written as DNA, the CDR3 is TGTGCCAGCCGCAGGGGTGGGGGAGGGTCCGAGCAGTACTTC. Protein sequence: CASRRGGGGSEQYF.

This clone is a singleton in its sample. The DNA of the CDR3 is TGCAGCGTTGAAGAGTCTACAGATACGCAGTATTTT. Translated: CSVEESTDTQYF. This chain connects TRBV29-1 to TRBJ2-3; D unresolved. This CDR3 is 12 amino acids long. Trimming took 0 bases from V and 3 from J, leaving 4 bases between them. Germline CDR1 is SQVTM and CDR2 is ANQGSEA.

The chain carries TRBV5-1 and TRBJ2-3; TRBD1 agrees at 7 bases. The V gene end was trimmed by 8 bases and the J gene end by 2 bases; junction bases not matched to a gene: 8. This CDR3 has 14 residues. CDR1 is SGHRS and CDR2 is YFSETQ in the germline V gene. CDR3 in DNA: TGCGCCAGTCAACAGGGGAGAGACACAGATACGCAGTATTTT. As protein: CASQQGRDTDTQYF. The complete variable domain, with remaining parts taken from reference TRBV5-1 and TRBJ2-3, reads KAGVTQTPRYLIKTRGQQVTLSCSPISGHRSVSWYQQTPGQGLQFLFEYFSETQRNKGNFPGRFSGRQFSNSRSEMNVSTLELGDSALYLCASQQGRDTDTQYFGPGTRLTVL.

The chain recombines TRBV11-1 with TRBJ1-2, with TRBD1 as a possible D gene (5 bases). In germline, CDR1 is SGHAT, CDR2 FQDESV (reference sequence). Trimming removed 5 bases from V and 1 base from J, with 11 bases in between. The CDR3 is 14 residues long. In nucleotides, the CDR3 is TGTGCCAGCAGCCCACTGACAGTTAACTATGGCTACACCTTC. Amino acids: CASSPLTVNYGYTF.

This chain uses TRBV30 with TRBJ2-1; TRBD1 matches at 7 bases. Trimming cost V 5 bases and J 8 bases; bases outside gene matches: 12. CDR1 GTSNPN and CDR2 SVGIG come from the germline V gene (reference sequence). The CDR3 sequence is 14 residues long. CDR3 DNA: TGTGCCTGGGAGACAGATTCAGGGGGAGATGAGCAGTTCTTC. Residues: CAWETDSGGDEQFF.